There are a few counts of the clone carrying this T cell receptor (beta chain). These data come from a study of patients and donors after allogeneic stem cell transplantation. One entry per CDR3 protein results from TCRdb running MiXCR on the RT-PCR reads. The data show 100,000 to 120,000 distinct CDR3 sequences, 35% seen once. Germline V gives CDR1 SEHNR, CDR2 FQNEAQ (reference sequence). The V end lost 4 bases, the J end lost 8 bases, and 14 bases lay between the germline ends. The CDR3 runs to 13 residues. This rearrangement joins TRBV7-9 to TRBJ1-2; a possible D gene is TRBD1 (6 bases). The sequenced sample was blood, either unsorted or a sorted T cell fraction (not recorded which). The TCR sequence derives from a human donor who was either an allogeneic HSCT recipient or a stem cell or donor lymphocyte infusion donor (not recorded which). It is not recorded whose cells these are; they may come from a transplant donor. The chain's CDR3 is CASSSGQSWGYTF. The CDR3, as DNA: TGTGCCAGCAGCTCTGGACAGTCTTGGGGCTACACCTTC.